Listed below are T cell receptor beta chains from one sample, sequenced in a study of shared clonotypes between healthy human individuals. Sequencing was performed with immunoSEQ multiplex PCR; in TCRdb, only in-frame clones are kept and a portion is missing. The data contain about half a million clones, more than 65% of them seen just once; the ten biggest clones take up approximately 12%. Material for sequencing was PBMCs. These receptors were collected from a woman aged 40-49 years in good health. Some clones in this sample may be carry-over from other donors' samples. Both conserved end residues are part of each CDR3. D genes are given only for firm matches. Rows give clone size only sometimes, using once, few, many, or a class for an expanded clone.

CDR3 length: 14
clone size: .
D gene: TRBD1
V gene: TRBV7-2
J gene: TRBJ1-5
CDR3 DNA: TGTGCCAGCAGCCAGGGACAGGGGGCCCAGCCCCAGCATTTT
CDR3 protein: CASSQGQGAQPQHF

CDR3 length: 15
clone size: .
D gene: .
V gene: TRBV7-9
J gene: TRBJ2-6
CDR3 DNA: TGTGCCAGCAGCGACGGACTCTCTGGGGCCAACGTCCTGACTTTC
CDR3 protein: CASSDGLSGANVLTF

CDR3 length: 15
clone size: .
D gene: TRBD1
V gene: TRBV6-1
J gene: TRBJ2-3
CDR3 DNA: TGTGCCAGCAGTGAAGGGGGACAGATCACAGATACGCAGTATTTT
CDR3 protein: CASSEGGQITDTQYF

CDR3 length: 12
clone size: .
D gene: .
V gene: TRBV30
J gene: TRBJ2-1
CDR3 DNA: TGTGCCTGGAGTGTCTCTGTTGTGGAGCAGTTCTTC
CDR3 protein: CAWSVSVVEQFF

CDR3 length: 16
clone size: .
D gene: TRBD2
V gene: TRBV7-2
J gene: TRBJ2-7
CDR3 DNA: TGTGCCAGCAGCTCCAGAGCCCGGGACTACTCCTACGAGCAGTACTTC
CDR3 protein: CASSSRARDYSYEQYF

CDR3 length: 13
clone size: few
D gene: .
V gene: TRBV2
J gene: TRBJ2-5
CDR3 DNA: TGTGCCAGCAGTGAACGGATGGAAGAGACCCAGTACTTC
CDR3 protein: CASSERMEETQYF

CDR3 length: 13
clone size: many
D gene: .
V gene: TRBV30
J gene: TRBJ2-5
CDR3 DNA: TGTGCCTGGAGTATTGCTACCCCGGGTGAGCAGTACTTC
CDR3 protein: CAWSIATPGEQYF

CDR3 length: 17
clone size: .
D gene: .
V gene: TRBV7-6
J gene: TRBJ1-5
CDR3 DNA: TGTGCCAGCAGCCCCAACGGGGGGGCTGGGGGCAATCAGCCCCAGCATTTT
CDR3 protein: CASSPNGGAGGNQPQHF

CDR3 length: 14
clone size: .
D gene: .
V gene: TRBV7-9
J gene: TRBJ2-7
CDR3 DNA: TGTGCCAGCAGGGGCGATTCAGGGTCCTACGAGCAGTACTTC
CDR3 protein: CASRGDSGSYEQYF

CDR3 length: 15
clone size: .
D gene: .
V gene: TRBV21-1
J gene: TRBJ2-7
CDR3 DNA: TGTGCCAGCAGCAATCAGGGGCCTCGAGGGGGCGAGCAGTACTTC
CDR3 protein: CASSNQGPRGGEQYF

CDR3 length: 13
clone size: few
D gene: .
V gene: TRBV28
J gene: TRBJ1-2
CDR3 DNA: TGTGCCAGCGCCACGGGGCCGATCTATGGCTACACCTTC
CDR3 protein: CASATGPIYGYTF

CDR3 length: 16
clone size: .
D gene: .
V gene: TRBV7-9
J gene: TRBJ2-7
CDR3 DNA: TGTGCCAGCAGCTTAGCCTTAGGACGGTACCCCTACGAGCAGTACTTC
CDR3 protein: CASSLALGRYPYEQYF

CDR3 length: 16
clone size: .
D gene: .
V gene: TRBV11-2
J gene: TRBJ1-4
CDR3 DNA: TGTGCCAGCGGCACCATCGGTGGTCCAACTAATGAAAAACTGTTTTTT
CDR3 protein: CASGTIGGPTNEKLFF

CDR3 length: 16
clone size: .
D gene: TRBD2
V gene: TRBV14
J gene: TRBJ2-1
CDR3 DNA: TGTGCCAGCAGCCCGCGGACTAGCGGGTACTACAATGAGCAGTTCTTC
CDR3 protein: CASSPRTSGYYNEQFF

CDR3 length: 13
clone size: .
D gene: TRBD2
V gene: TRBV6-6
J gene: TRBJ2-7
CDR3 DNA: TGTGCCAGCAGCCCACTAGCGGTCGGAGAGCAGTACTTC
CDR3 protein: CASSPLAVGEQYF

CDR3 length: 15
clone size: .
D gene: TRBD1
V gene: TRBV27
J gene: TRBJ2-7
CDR3 DNA: TGTGCCAGCAGTTTGGGACAGGGGGGCTCCTACGAGCAGTACTTC
CDR3 protein: CASSLGQGGSYEQYF

CDR3 length: 15
clone size: .
D gene: TRBD2
V gene: TRBV5-4
J gene: TRBJ2-7
CDR3 DNA: TGTGCCAGCAGCGGAACCCCTACTAGCGCGTACGAGCAGTACTTC
CDR3 protein: CASSGTPTSAYEQYF

CDR3 length: 15
clone size: .
D gene: .
V gene: TRBV28
J gene: TRBJ1-2
CDR3 DNA: TGTGCCAGCAGTGCCGGGGGGACCGCTAACTATGGCTACACCTTC
CDR3 protein: CASSAGGTANYGYTF

CDR3 length: 12
clone size: .
D gene: .
V gene: TRBV6-5
J gene: TRBJ2-1
CDR3 DNA: TGTGCCAGCAGTAAACTAGGGTTTGAGCAGTTCTTC
CDR3 protein: CASSKLGFEQFF

CDR3 length: 15
clone size: once
D gene: .
V gene: TRBV7-8
J gene: TRBJ2-1
CDR3 DNA: TGTGCCAGCAGCCCGAGGTGGCAGGGTCACAATGAGCAGTTCTTC
CDR3 protein: CASSPRWQGHNEQFF

CDR3 length: 14
clone size: .
D gene: .
V gene: TRBV19
J gene: TRBJ2-4
CDR3 DNA: TGTGCCAGTAGTGAGACCCTAGCCAAAAACATTCAGTACTTC
CDR3 protein: CASSETLAKNIQYF

CDR3 length: 12
clone size: .
D gene: .
V gene: TRBV30
J gene: TRBJ1-2
CDR3 DNA: TGTGCCTGGACGGTGGGTAGCTATGGCTACACCTTC
CDR3 protein: CAWTVGSYGYTF

CDR3 length: 14
clone size: few
D gene: .
V gene: TRBV5-1
J gene: TRBJ1-2
CDR3 DNA: TGCGCCAGCAGCCAGGGACTAACCGTCGGGGGCTACACCTTC
CDR3 protein: CASSQGLTVGGYTF

CDR3 length: 15
clone size: .
D gene: .
V gene: TRBV5-1
J gene: TRBJ2-7
CDR3 DNA: TGCGCCAGCAGCTTGGATAGGAGGGTCGGCTACGAGCAGTACTTC
CDR3 protein: CASSLDRRVGYEQYF

CDR3 length: 13
clone size: .
D gene: TRBD1
V gene: TRBV7-2
J gene: TRBJ1-1
CDR3 DNA: TGTGCCAGCAGCCGTAACAGGGGCACTGAAGCTTTCTTT
CDR3 protein: CASSRNRGTEAFF

CDR3 length: 18
clone size: .
D gene: TRBD1
V gene: TRBV7-6
J gene: TRBJ1-4
CDR3 DNA: TGTGCCAGCAGCTCGCGGACAGGGGGCCGGTCGGAAGGAGAAAAACTGTTTTTT
CDR3 protein: CASSSRTGGRSEGEKLFF

CDR3 length: 16
clone size: .
D gene: TRBD2
V gene: TRBV9
J gene: TRBJ2-1
CDR3 DNA: TGTGCCAGCAGCTTACGGACTAGCGGATCCTTTGTTGAGCAGTTCTTC
CDR3 protein: CASSLRTSGSFVEQFF

CDR3 length: 12
clone size: .
D gene: .
V gene: TRBV6-5
J gene: TRBJ1-1
CDR3 DNA: TGTGCCAGCAGTCTGGGGGACACTGAAGCTTTCTTT
CDR3 protein: CASSLGDTEAFF

CDR3 length: 15
clone size: many
D gene: TRBD2
V gene: TRBV7-6
J gene: TRBJ2-7
CDR3 DNA: TGTGCCAGCAGCCAGAAGGGCCTCGGCGGGAGAGTGCAGTACTTC
CDR3 protein: CASSQKGLGGRVQYF

CDR3 length: 15
clone size: .
D gene: TRBD2
V gene: TRBV9
J gene: TRBJ2-7
CDR3 DNA: TGTGCCAGCAGCGAGGGACTAGCGGAGAATTACGAGCAGTACTTC
CDR3 protein: CASSEGLAENYEQYF

CDR3 length: 14
clone size: .
D gene: .
V gene: TRBV7-9
J gene: TRBJ2-7
CDR3 DNA: TGTGCCAGCAGCTTAGCACGGACTTCCTACGAGCAGTACTTC
CDR3 protein: CASSLARTSYEQYF

CDR3 length: 14
clone size: .
D gene: TRBD1
V gene: TRBV28
J gene: TRBJ2-7
CDR3 DNA: TGTGCCAGCAGTCCATACAGGGGACAATACGAGCAGTACTTC
CDR3 protein: CASSPYRGQYEQYF

CDR3 length: 13
clone size: .
D gene: .
V gene: TRBV28
J gene: TRBJ1-5
CDR3 DNA: TGTGCCAGCAGCGACCCGGGACAACAGCCCCAGCATTTT
CDR3 protein: CASSDPGQQPQHF

CDR3 length: 14
clone size: .
D gene: .
V gene: TRBV28
J gene: TRBJ1-2
CDR3 DNA: TGTGCCAGCAGTTTACCGGCAGGGAACTATGGCTACACCTTC
CDR3 protein: CASSLPAGNYGYTF

CDR3 length: 14
clone size: .
D gene: .
V gene: TRBV27
J gene: TRBJ2-1
CDR3 DNA: TGTGCCAGCGGGGGGCAGTCAGGCTACAATGAGCAGTTCTTC
CDR3 protein: CASGGQSGYNEQFF